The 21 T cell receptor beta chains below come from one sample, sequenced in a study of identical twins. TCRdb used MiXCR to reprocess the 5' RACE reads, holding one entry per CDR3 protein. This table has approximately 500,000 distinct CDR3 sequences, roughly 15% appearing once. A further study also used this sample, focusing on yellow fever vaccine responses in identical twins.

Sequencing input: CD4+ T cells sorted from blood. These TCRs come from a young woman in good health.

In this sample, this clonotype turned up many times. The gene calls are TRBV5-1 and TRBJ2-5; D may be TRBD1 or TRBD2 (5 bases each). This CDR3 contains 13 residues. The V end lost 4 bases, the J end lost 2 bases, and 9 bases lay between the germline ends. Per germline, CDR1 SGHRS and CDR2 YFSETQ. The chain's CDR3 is CASSPGTQETQYF. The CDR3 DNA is TGCGCCAGCAGCCCCGGGACGCAAGAGACCCAGTACTTC.

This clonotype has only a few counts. The CDR3 loop reads CASSLMGQGGTGELFF. CDR3 DNA sequence: TGTGCCAGCAGCTTAATGGGACAGGGGGGCACCGGGGAGCTGTTTTTT. V and J are TRBV7-3 and TRBJ2-2; 11 positions match TRBD1. The CDR3 consists of 16 residues. V shed 1 base, J shed 4 bases, and the junction held 2 bases outside the gene matches. CDR1 is SGHTA, CDR2 FQGTGA, per germline.

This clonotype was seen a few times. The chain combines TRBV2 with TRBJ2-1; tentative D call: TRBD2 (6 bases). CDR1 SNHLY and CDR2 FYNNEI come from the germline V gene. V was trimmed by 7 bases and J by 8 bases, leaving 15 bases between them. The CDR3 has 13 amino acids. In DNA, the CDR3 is TGTGCCAGCAAGGGAGGCGGGGTTGATGAGCAGTTCTTC. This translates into CASKGGGVDEQFF.

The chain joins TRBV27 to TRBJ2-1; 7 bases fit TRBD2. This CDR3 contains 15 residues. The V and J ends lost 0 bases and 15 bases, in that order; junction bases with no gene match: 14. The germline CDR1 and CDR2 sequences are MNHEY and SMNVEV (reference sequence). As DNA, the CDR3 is TGTGCCAGCAGTTTATCTGCTAGCGGCCTCCTTCGGGCGTTCTTC. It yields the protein CASSLSASGLLRAFF.

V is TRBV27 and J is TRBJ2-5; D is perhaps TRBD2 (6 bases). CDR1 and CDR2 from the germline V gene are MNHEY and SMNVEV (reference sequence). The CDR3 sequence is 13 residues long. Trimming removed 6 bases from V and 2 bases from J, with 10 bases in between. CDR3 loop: CASRLAYQETQYF. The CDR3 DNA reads TGTGCCAGCAGGCTAGCGTATCAAGAGACCCAGTACTTC.

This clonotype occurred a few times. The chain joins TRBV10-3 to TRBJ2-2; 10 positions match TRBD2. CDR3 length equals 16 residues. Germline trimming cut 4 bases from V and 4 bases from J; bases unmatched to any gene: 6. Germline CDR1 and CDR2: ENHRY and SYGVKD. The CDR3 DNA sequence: TGTGCCATCAGTGCAACCAGCGGGAGGGCCACCGGGGAGCTGTTTTTT. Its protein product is CAISATSGRATGELFF.

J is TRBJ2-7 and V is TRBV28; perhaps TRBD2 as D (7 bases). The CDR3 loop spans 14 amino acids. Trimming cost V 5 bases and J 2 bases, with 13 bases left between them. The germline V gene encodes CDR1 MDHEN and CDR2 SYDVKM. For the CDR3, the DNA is TGTGCCAGCAGTAGCGGGACACCCACCTACGAGCAGTACGTC. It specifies CASSSGTPTYEQYV.

The CDR3 DNA is TGTGCCACCAGTGGGCTAGCGGGGGGATTTCTCGGCAATGAGCAGTTCTTC. Amino acid sequence: CATSGLAGGFLGNEQFF. The rearrangement joins TRBV24-1 to TRBJ2-1; TRBD2 matches 11 bases. Germline-derived CDR1 and CDR2 are KGHDR and SFDVKD. This CDR3 has 17 amino acids. V trimming: 5 bases; J trimming: 6 bases; junction bases outside the gene matches: 11.

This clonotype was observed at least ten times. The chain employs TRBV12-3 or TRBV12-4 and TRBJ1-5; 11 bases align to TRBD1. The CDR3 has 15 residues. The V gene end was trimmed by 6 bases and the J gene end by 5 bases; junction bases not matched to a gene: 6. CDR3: CASSTGQGVYQPQHF. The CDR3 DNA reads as TGTGCCAGCAGCACGGGACAGGGGGTGTATCAGCCCCAGCATTTT.

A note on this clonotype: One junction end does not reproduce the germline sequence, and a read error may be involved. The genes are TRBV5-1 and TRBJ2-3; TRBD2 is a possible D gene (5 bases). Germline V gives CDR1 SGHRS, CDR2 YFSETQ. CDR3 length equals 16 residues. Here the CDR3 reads CASSLGSSPSTDSQYF. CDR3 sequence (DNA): TGCGCCAGCAGCTTGGGTAGCTCTCCTAGCACAGATTCGCAGTATTTT.

The DNA for the CDR3 is TGTGCCAGCAGCATGGGACAGGGGAAAGAGACCCAGTACTTC. Translating gives CASSMGQGKETQYF. The rearrangement uses TRBV11-2 and TRBJ2-5; 10 bases match TRBD1. Trimming at V came to 5 bases and at J to 3 bases, leaving 3 bases not matched to a gene. The germline CDR1 and CDR2 sequences are SGHAT and FQNNGV. The CDR3 is 14 amino acids.

Here the CDR3 DNA reads TGCGCCAGCAGCACCTTTAGCGGGGGCTACAATGAGCAGTTCTTC. Its protein product is CASSTFSGGYNEQFF. V usage is TRBV5-1 and J usage is TRBJ2-1; 9 bases fit TRBD2. Germline-derived CDR1 and CDR2 are SGHRS and YFSETQ. The J segment lost 3 bases and the V segment lost 4 bases, leaving 5 bases of the junction unmatched. This CDR3 contains 15 residues.

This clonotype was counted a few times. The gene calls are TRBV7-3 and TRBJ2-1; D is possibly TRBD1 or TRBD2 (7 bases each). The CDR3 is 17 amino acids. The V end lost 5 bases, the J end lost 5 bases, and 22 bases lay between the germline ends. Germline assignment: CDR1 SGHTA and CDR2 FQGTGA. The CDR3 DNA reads TGTGCCAGCAGCACCCCTCAGGGGGGGCGGGCAAACAATGAGCAGTTCTTC. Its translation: CASSTPQGGRANNEQFF.

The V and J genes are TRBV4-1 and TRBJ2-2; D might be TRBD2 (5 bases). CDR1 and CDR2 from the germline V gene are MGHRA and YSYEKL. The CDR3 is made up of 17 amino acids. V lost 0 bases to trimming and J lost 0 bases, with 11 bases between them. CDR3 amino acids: CASSQERVTPNTGELFF. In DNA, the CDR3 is TGCGCCAGCAGCCAAGAGAGGGTAACCCCGAACACCGGGGAGCTGTTTTTT.

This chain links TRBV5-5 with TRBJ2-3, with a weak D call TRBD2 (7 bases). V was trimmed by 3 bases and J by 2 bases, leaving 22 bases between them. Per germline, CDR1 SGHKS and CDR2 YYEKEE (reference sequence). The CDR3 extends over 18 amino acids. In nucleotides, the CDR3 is TGTGCCAGCAGCTCTACCCCGGGGGGCCAGGGGAACACAGATACGCAGTATTTT. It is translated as CASSSTPGGQGNTDTQYF.

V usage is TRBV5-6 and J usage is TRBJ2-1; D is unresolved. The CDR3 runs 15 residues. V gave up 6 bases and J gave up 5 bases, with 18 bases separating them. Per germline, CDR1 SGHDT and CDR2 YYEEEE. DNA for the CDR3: TGTGCCAGCACCACATCCACACTCGGAAACAATGAGCAGTTCTTC. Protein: CASTTSTLGNNEQFF.

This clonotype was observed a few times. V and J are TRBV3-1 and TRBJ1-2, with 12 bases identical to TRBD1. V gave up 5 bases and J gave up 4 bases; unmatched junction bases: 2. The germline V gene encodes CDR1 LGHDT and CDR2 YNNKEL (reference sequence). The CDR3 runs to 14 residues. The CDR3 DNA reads TGTGCCAGCAGCTGGGACAGGGGGCCCTATGGCTACACCTTC. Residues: CASSWDRGPYGYTF.

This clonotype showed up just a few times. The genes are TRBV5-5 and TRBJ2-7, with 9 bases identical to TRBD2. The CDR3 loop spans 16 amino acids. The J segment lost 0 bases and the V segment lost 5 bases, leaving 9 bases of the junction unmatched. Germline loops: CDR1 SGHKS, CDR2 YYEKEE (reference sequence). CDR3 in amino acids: CASRRLAEFSSYEQYF. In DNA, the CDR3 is TGTGCCAGCAGACGACTAGCGGAGTTTAGCTCCTACGAGCAGTACTTC.

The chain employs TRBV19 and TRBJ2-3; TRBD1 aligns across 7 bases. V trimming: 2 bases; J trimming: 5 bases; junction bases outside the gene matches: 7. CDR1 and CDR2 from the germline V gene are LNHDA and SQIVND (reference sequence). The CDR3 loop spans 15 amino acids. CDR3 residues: CASSISSGGRDTQYF. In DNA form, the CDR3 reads TGTGCCAGTAGTATAAGCTCAGGGGGAAGAGATACGCAGTATTTT.

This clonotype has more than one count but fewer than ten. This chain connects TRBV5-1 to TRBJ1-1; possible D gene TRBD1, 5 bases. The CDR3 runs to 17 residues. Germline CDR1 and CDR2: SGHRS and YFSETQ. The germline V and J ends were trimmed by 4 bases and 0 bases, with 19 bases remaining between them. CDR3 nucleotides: TGCGCCAGCAGCCCCCTGGATCGGGGCGGTATGAACACTGAAGCTTTCTTT. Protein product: CASSPLDRGGMNTEAFF.

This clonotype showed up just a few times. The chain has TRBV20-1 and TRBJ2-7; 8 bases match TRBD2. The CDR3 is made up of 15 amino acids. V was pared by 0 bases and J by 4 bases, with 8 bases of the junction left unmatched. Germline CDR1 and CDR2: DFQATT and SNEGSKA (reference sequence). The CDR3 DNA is TGCAGTGCTAGAGATCCGAGCGGGAGCAGTTACGAGCAGTACTTC. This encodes CSARDPSGSSYEQYF.